The source of this T cell receptor (beta chain) is a study of T cell responses to AZD1222 COVID-19 vaccine. Method: immunoSEQ multiplex PCR; TCRdb's copy keeps in-frame clones and lacks some. This table holds 150,000 or so clones, roughly 92% found once. The V end lost 6 bases, the J end lost 4 bases, and 19 bases lay between the germline ends. This CDR3 is built from 15 residues. Looked up from germline, CDR1 is GTSNPN and CDR2 is SVGIG (reference sequence). The receptor's source is an adult in good health. Sequences were derived from peripheral blood, sampled on day 0 of AZD1222 vaccination. The rearrangement links TRBV30 to TRBJ2-1, with D perhaps TRBD2 (6 bases). The CDR3 bases are TGTGCCTGCGCCGGTTCGGGGGTACCGTACAATGAGCAGTTCTTC. Its protein is CACAGSGVPYNEQFF.